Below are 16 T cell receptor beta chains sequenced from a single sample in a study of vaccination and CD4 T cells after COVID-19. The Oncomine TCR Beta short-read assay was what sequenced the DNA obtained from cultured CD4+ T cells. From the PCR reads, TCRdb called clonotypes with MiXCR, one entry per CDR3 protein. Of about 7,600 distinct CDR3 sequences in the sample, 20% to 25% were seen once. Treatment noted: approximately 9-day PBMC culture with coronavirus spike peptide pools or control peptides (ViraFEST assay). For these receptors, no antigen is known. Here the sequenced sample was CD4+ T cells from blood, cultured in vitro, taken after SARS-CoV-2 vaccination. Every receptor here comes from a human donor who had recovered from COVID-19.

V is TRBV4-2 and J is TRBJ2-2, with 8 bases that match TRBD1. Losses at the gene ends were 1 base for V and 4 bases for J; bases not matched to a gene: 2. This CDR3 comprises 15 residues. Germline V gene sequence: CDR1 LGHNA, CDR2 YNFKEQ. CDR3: CASSQGQGSTGELFF. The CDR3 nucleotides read TGTGCCAGCAGCCAAGGACAGGGGTCCACCGGGGAGCTGTTTTTT.

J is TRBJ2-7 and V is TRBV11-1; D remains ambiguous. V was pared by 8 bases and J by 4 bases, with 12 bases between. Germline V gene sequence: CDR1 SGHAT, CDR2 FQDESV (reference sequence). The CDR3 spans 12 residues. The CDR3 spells CASGVGGYEQYF. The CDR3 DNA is TGTGCCAGCGGCGTGGGCGGTTACGAGCAGTACTTC.

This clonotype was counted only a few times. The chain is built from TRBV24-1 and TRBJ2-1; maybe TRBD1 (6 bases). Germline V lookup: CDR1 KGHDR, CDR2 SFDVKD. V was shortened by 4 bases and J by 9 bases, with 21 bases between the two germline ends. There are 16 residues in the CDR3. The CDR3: CATSDLGARNYGEQFF. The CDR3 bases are TGTGCCACCAGTGACCTGGGGGCGCGGAATTACGGTGAGCAGTTCTTC.

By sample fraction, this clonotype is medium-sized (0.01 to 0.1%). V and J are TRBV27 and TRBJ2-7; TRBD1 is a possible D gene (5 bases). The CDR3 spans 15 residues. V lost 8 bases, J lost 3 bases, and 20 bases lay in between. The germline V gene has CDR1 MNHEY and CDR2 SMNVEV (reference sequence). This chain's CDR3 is CASGKVGIQVYEQYF. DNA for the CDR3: TGTGCCAGCGGTAAGGTAGGGATACAGGTCTACGAGCAGTACTTC.

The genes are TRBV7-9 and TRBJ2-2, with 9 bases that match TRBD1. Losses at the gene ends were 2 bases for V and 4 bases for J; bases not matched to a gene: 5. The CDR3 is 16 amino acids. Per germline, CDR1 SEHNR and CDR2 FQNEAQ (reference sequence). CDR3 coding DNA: TGTGCCAGCAGCTTAAGGGACAGGGTGTCCACCGGGGAGCTGTTTTTT. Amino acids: CASSLRDRVSTGELFF.

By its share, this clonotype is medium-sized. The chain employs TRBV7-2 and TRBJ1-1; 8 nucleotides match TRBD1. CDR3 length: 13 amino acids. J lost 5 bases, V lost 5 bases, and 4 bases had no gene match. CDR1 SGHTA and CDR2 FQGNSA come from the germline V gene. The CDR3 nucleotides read TGTGCCAGCAGCCCAAGGACAGGGACTGAAGCTTTCTTT. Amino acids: CASSPRTGTEAFF. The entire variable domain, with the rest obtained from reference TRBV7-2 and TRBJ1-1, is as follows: GAGVSQSPSNKVTEKGKDVELRCDPISGHTALYWYRQSLGQGLEFLIYFQGNSAPDKSGLPSDRFSAERTGGSVSTLTIQRTQQEDSAVYLCASSPRTGTEAFFGQGTRLTVV.

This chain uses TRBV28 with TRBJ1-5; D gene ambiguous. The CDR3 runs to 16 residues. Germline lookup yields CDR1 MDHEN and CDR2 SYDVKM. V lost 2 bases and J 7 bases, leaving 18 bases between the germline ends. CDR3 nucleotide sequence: TGTGCCAGCAGTTTACCCCTGCTTACTACCGGGCAGCCCCAGCATTTT. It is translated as CASSLPLLTTGQPQHF.

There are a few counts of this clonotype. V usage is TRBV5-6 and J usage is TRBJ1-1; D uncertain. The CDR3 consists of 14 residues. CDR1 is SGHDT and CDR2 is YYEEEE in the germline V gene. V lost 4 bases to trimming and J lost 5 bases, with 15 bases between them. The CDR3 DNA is TGTGCCAGCAGCCTTACCTCAAGGGTTACTGAAGCTTTCTTT. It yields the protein CASSLTSRVTEAFF.

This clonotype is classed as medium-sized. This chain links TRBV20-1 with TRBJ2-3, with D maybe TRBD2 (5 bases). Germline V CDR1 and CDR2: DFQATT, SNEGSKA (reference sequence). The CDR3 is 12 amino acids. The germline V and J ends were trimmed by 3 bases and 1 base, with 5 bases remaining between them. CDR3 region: CSARGGTDTQYF. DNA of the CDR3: TGCAGTGCTAGGGGAGGCACAGATACGCAGTATTTT.

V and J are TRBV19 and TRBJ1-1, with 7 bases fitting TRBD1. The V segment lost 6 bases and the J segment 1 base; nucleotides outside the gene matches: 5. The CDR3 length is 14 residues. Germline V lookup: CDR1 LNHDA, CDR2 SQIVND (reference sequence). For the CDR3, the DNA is TGTGCCAGTAGCCGGGGACAGACGAACACTGAAGCTTTCTTT. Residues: CASSRGQTNTEAFF.

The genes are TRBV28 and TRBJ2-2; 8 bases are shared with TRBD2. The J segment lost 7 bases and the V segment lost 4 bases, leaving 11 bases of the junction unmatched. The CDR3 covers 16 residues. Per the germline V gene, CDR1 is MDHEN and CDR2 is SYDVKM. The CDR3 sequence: CASSSSGTRGGGELFF. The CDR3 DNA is TGTGCCAGCAGTTCCTCCGGGACTAGGGGCGGCGGGGAGCTGTTTTTT.

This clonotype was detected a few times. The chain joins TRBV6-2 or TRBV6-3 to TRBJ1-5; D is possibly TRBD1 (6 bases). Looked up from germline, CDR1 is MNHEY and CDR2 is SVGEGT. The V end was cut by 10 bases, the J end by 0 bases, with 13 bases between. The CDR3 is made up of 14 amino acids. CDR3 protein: CATLDRHSNQPQHF. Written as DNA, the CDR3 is TGTGCCACCCTAGACAGGCATAGCAATCAGCCCCAGCATTTT.

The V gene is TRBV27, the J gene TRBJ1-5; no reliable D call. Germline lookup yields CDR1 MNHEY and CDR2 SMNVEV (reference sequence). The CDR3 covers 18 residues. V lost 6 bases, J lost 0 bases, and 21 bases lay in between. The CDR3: CASSPPVLRIFSNQPQHF. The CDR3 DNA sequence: TGTGCCAGCAGCCCCCCGGTTTTAAGGATCTTTAGCAATCAGCCCCAGCATTTT.

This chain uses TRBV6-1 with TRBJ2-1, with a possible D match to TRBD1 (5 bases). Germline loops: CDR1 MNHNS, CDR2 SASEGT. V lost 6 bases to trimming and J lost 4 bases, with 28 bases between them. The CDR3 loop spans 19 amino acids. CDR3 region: CASSLLPPTDSSFYNEQFF. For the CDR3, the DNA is TGTGCCAGCAGCCTTCTCCCACCGACCGACAGTAGTTTTTACAATGAGCAGTTCTTC.

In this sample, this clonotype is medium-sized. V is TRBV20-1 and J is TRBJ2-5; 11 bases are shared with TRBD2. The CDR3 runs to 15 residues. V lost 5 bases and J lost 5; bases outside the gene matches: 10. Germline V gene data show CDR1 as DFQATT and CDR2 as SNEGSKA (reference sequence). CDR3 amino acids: CSAGSGTSGGETQYF. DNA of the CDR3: TGCAGTGCTGGATCCGGGACTAGCGGCGGGGAGACCCAGTACTTC.

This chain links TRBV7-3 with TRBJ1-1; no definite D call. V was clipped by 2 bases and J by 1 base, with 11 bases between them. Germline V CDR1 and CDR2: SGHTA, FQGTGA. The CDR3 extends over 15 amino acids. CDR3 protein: CASSLEYTANTEAFF. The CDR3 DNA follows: TGTGCCAGCAGCTTAGAGTATACGGCGAACACTGAAGCTTTCTTT.